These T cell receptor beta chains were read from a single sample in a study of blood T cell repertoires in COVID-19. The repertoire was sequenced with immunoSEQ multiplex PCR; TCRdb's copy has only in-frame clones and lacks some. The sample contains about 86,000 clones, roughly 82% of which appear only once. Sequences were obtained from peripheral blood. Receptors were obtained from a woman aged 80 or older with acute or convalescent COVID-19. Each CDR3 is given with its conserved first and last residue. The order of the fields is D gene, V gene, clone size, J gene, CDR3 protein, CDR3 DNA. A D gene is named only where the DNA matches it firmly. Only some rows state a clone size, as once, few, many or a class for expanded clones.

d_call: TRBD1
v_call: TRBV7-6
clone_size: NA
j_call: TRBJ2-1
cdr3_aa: CASSLLGQGLRQDEQFF
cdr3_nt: TGTGCCAGCAGCTTACTGGGACAGGGGCTTCGTCAGGATGAGCAGTTCTTC

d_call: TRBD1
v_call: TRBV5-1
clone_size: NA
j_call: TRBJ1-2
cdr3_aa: CASRPEGQGYGYTF
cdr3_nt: TGCGCCAGCAGACCTGAGGGACAGGGCTATGGCTACACCTTC

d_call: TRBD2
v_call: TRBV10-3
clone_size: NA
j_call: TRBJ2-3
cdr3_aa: CAISPGREGSDTQYF
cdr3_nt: TGTGCCATCAGCCCAGGGCGGGAGGGTTCAGATACGCAGTATTTT

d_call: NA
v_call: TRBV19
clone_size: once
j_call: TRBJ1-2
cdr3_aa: CASSPRQEFPYGYTF
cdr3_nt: TGTGCCAGTAGTCCCCGACAGGAGTTCCCCTATGGCTACACCTTC

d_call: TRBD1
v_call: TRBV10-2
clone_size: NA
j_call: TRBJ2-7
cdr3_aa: CASSESGGTGAYEQYF
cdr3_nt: TGCGCCAGCAGTGAGTCGGGCGGGACAGGGGCCTACGAGCAGTACTTC

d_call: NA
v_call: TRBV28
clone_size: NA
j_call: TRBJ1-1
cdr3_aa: CASSLRVTEAFF
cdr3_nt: TGTGCCAGCAGTTTACGTGTCACTGAAGCTTTCTTT

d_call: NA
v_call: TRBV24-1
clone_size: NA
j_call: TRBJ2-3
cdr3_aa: CATSDLGDTDTQYF
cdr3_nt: TGTGCCACCAGTGATTTGGGAGACACAGATACGCAGTATTTT

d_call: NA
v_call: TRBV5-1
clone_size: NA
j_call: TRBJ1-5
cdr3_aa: CASSLDPRAGQPQHF
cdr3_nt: TGCGCCAGCAGCTTGGATCCCAGGGCAGGTCAGCCCCAGCATTTT

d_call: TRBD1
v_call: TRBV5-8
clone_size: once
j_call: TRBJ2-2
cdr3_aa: CASSAGTGGFGELFF
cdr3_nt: TGTGCCAGCAGCGCCGGGACAGGGGGTTTCGGGGAGCTGTTTTTT

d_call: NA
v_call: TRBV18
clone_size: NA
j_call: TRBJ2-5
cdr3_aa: CASSPGTEETQYF
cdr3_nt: TGTGCCAGCTCACCCGGGACTGAAGAGACCCAGTACTTC

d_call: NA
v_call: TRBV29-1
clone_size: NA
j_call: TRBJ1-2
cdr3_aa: CSVETNPYGYTF
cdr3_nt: TGCAGCGTTGAAACTAACCCCTATGGCTACACCTTC

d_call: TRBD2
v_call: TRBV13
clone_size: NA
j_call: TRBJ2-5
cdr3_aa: CASSSSGEETQYF
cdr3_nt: TGTGCCAGCAGCTCTAGCGGGGAAGAGACCCAGTACTTC

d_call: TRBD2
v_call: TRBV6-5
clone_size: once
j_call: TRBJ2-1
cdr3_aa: CASRRDHLAGQQFF
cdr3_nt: TGTGCCAGCAGGAGGGATCACTTAGCGGGTCAGCAGTTCTTC

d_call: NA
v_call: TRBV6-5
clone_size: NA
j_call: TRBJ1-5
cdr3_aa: CASSYRGGQPQHF
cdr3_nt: TGTGCCAGCAGTTATAGGGGTGGTCAGCCCCAGCATTTT

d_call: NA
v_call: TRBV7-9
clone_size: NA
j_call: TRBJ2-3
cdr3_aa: CASSSQGIGGTSTDTQYF
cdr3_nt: TGTGCCAGCAGCTCCCAAGGTATCGGCGGAACGAGCACAGATACGCAGTATTTT

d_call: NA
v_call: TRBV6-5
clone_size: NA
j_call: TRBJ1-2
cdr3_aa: CASSSRRTVNYGYTF
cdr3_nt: TGTGCCAGCAGCTCAAGGAGGACAGTCAATTATGGCTACACCTTC

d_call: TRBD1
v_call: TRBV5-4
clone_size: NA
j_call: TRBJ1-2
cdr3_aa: CASSSAGGASYGYTF
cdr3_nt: TGTGCCAGCAGTAGCGCAGGGGGAGCCTCCTATGGCTACACCTTC

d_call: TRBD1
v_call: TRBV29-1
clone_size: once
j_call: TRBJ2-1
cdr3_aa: CSESVGQGAVEQFF
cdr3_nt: TGCAGCGAGTCAGTCGGACAGGGGGCAGTTGAGCAGTTCTTC

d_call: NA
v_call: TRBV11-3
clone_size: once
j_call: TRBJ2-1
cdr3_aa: CASSLGGNNNEQFF
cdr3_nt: TGTGCCAGCAGCTTGGGAGGTAATAACAATGAGCAGTTCTTC

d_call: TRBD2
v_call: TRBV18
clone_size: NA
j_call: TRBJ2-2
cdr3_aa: CASSPLTSGTNTGELFF
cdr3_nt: TGTGCCAGCTCACCATTGACTAGCGGGACGAACACCGGGGAGCTGTTTTTT

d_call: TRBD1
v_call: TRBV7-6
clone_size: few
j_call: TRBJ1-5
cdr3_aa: CASSPTDRGSQPQHF
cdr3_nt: TGTGCCAGCAGCCCAACCGACAGGGGCAGTCAGCCCCAGCATTTT

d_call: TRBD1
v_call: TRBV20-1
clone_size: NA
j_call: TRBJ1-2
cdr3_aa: CSAPGTGWYTF
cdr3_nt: TGCAGTGCTCCCGGGACAGGGTGGTACACCTTC

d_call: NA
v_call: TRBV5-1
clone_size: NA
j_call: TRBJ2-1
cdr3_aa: CASSLGDTYNEQFF
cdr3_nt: TGCGCCAGCAGCTTGGGGGACACCTACAATGAGCAGTTCTTC

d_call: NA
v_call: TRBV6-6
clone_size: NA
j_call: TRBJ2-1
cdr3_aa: CASEQSLRSEQFF
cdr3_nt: TGTGCCAGCGAACAATCGCTAAGGAGTGAGCAGTTCTTC

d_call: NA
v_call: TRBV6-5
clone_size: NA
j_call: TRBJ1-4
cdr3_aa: CACEVRHNEKLFF
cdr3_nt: TGTGCCTGCGAGGTCCGCCATAATGAAAAACTGTTTTTT

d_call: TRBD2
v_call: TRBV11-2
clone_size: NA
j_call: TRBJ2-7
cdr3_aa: CASSLGGLGPREQYF
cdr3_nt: TGTGCCAGCAGCTTAGGGGGACTAGGCCCTAGGGAGCAGTACTTC